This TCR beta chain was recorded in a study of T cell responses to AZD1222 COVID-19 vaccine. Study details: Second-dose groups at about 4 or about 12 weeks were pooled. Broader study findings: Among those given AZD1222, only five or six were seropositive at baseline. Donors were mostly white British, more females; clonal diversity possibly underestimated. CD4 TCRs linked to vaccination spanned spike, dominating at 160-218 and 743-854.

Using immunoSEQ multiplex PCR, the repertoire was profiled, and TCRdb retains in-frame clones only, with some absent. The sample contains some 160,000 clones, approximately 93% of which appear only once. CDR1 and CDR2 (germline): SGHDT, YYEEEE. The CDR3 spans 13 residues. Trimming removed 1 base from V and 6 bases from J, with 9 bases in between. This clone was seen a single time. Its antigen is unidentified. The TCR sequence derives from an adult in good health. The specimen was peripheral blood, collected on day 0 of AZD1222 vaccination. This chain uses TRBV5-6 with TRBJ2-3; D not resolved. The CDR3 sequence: CASSLWYSDTQYF. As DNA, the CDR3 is TGTGCCAGCAGCTTGTGGTATTCTGATACGCAGTATTTT.